The 4 T cell receptor beta chains presented below share a single source sample, sequenced in a study of blood T cell repertoires in COVID-19. TCRdb keeps only in-frame clones here, not all; method: immunoSEQ multiplex PCR. The sample consists of about 120,000 clones, more than 70% of them appearing once. Sequencing input: peripheral blood. These receptors were obtained from a human donor in a cohort sampled during active COVID-19.

The chain couples TRBV2 to TRBJ2-1, with D possibly being TRBD2 (6 bases). V was shortened by 6 bases and J by 2 bases, with 14 bases between the two germline ends. Germline lookup yields CDR1 SNHLY and CDR2 FYNNEI. This CDR3 has 15 residues. The CDR3 region has the DNA TGTGCCAGCAGAATAGCGGAGGGGACCTACAATGAGCAGTTCTTC. It yields the protein CASRIAEGTYNEQFF.

The V call is TRBV3-1 (or the pseudogene TRBV3-2), the J call TRBJ2-1; no reliable D call. Germline CDR1 LGHDT, CDR2 YNNKEL (reference sequence). This CDR3 is 11 amino acids long. Between the trimmed V and J ends, which lost 4 bases and 9 bases, there was a span of 7 bases. The CDR3 DNA is TGTGCCAGCAGCCTCTCGGGTGAGCAGTTCTTC. Amino acids: CASSLSGEQFF.

The chain has TRBV5-1 and TRBJ2-3; TRBD2 matches 8 bases. J lost 4 bases, V lost 1 base, and 8 bases had no gene match. This CDR3 region has 16 residues. CDR1 is SGHRS and CDR2 is YFSETQ in the germline V gene. The CDR3 protein is CASSLSGREGADTQYF. The CDR3 DNA follows: TGCGCCAGCAGCTTGTCGGGCCGGGAGGGGGCAGATACGCAGTATTTT.

This clone has just a few counts. The V gene is TRBV21-1, the J gene TRBJ2-7; the table's D call, TRBD2, was not checked against the DNA. TRBV21-1 is a pseudogene locus. CDR3 size: 12 residues. CDR3 amino acids: CASSPPRAEQYF. CDR3 sequence (DNA): TGTGCCAGCAGCCCGCCTCGAGCCGAGCAGTACTTC.